This passage covers 13 T cell receptor beta chains from one sample sequenced in a study of T cell responses to AZD1222 COVID-19 vaccine. TCRdb's table, derived via immunoSEQ multiplex PCR, lists solely in-frame clones and lacks some. The table shows 99,000 or so clones, with nearly 90% occurring only once. This specimen consisted of peripheral blood, obtained 28 days after the second AZD1222 dose. These receptors were taken from an adult who received the AZD1222 COVID-19 vaccine.

The rearrangement links TRBV4-1 to TRBJ2-7; TRBD2 agrees at 8 bases. J was trimmed by 6 bases and V by 2 bases; bases with no gene match: 9. CDR1 MGHRA and CDR2 YSYEKL come from the germline V gene. CDR3 length equals 15 residues. The CDR3 DNA reads as TGCGCCAGCAGCCAACCAGAGGGACTAGTGGGCGAGCAGTACTTC. Translating it yields CASSQPEGLVGEQYF.

This clone has only one observation. V and J are TRBV29-1 and TRBJ2-7; D possibly corresponds to TRBD2 (5 bases). CDR3 length: 13 amino acids. The V gene's germline CDR1 is SQVTM and CDR2 ANQGSEA. V lost 3 bases, J lost 2 bases, and 11 bases lay in between. The CDR3: CSVESPRAYEQYF. Here the CDR3 DNA reads TGCAGCGTTGAGTCCCCGCGGGCCTACGAGCAGTACTTC.

This chain joins TRBV15 and TRBJ2-1; no definite D call. Deletions cut 1 base from V and 4 bases from J, with 11 bases between. The germline V gene encodes CDR1 LNHNV and CDR2 YYDKDF (reference sequence). The CDR3 extends over 15 amino acids. The CDR3 region is CATSRASGLYNEQFF. In nucleotides, the CDR3 is TGTGCCACCAGCAGAGCCTCGGGCCTTTACAATGAGCAGTTCTTC.

This clone was seen once. The V call is TRBV27, the J call TRBJ1-5; TRBD1 might be the D (6 bases). In germline, CDR1 is MNHEY, CDR2 SMNVEV (reference sequence). The CDR3 is made up of 15 amino acids. Trimming left V 3 bases short and J 2 bases short, with 11 bases between. The CDR3 spells CASSFGGGGNQPQHF. DNA of the CDR3: TGTGCCAGCAGTTTCGGAGGGGGTGGCAATCAGCCCCAGCATTTT.

The chain carries TRBV28 and TRBJ1-2; a weak D match, TRBD1 (5 bases). V gave up 7 bases and J gave up 1 base, with 22 bases separating them. The CDR3 covers 17 residues. Germline CDR1 and CDR2: MDHEN and SYDVKM. Written as DNA, the CDR3 is TGTGCCAGCAAACCGACAGCCTACCCGCTACATAACTATGGCTACACCTTC. It codes for CASKPTAYPLHNYGYTF.

The chain links TRBV18 to TRBJ1-3; TRBD1 is a possible D gene (6 bases). The CDR3 runs to 14 residues. Germline loops: CDR1 KGHSH, CDR2 LQKENI. V lost 6 bases to trimming and J lost 4 bases, with 13 bases between them. The CDR3 DNA reads TGTGCCAGCTCGTCCGGGACATTAGGAAACACCATATATTTT. It encodes CASSSGTLGNTIYF.

This clone has a single count. The genes are TRBV15 and TRBJ1-2; perhaps TRBD1 as D (6 bases). The CDR3 has 13 amino acids. V was clipped by 3 bases and J by 8 bases, with 13 bases between them. The germline CDR1 and CDR2 sequences are LNHNV and YYDKDF (reference sequence). The CDR3 loop is CATSSGGGQGYTF. CDR3 DNA sequence: TGTGCCACCAGCAGTGGGGGGGGGCAGGGCTACACCTTC.

This chain uses TRBV7-9 with TRBJ1-5; D perhaps matches TRBD1 (5 bases). This CDR3 has 13 residues. Germline CDR1 is SEHNR and CDR2 is FQNEAQ (reference sequence). V was pared by 2 bases and J by 5 bases, with 7 bases between. The CDR3 sequence is CASSLQGDQPQHF. The CDR3 nucleotides read TGTGCCAGCAGCTTACAAGGGGATCAGCCCCAGCATTTT.

Only a few counts were recorded for this clone. The chain combines TRBV6-5 with TRBJ2-7; TRBD2 aligns across 7 bases. Germline loops: CDR1 MNHEY, CDR2 SVGAGI. The CDR3 spans 15 residues. The trim removed 4 bases at V and 3 bases at J, leaving 9 bases unmatched. CDR3 DNA: TGTGCCAGCAGTTCGGCGACTAGCTGGGACTACGAGCAGTACTTC. Its protein is CASSSATSWDYEQYF.

The chain is built from TRBV6-5 and TRBJ2-7; D is unclear. This CDR3 has 11 residues. CDR1 and CDR2 from the germline V gene are MNHEY and SVGAGI. V was trimmed by 2 bases and J by 5 bases, leaving 4 bases between them. The CDR3 nucleotides read TGTGCCAGCAGTTACCTCAACGAGCAGTACTTC. Protein product: CASSYLNEQYF.

This rearrangement joins TRBV12-3 or TRBV12-4 to TRBJ2-2; D remains ambiguous. CDR3 size: 12 residues. V was trimmed by 6 bases and J by 3 bases, leaving 5 bases between them. In DNA form, the CDR3 reads TGTGCCAGCAGATCCTACACCGGGGAGCTGTTTTTT. As protein: CASRSYTGELFF.

V gene TRBV3-1 (or the pseudogene TRBV3-2) combines with J gene TRBJ2-7; a possible D gene is TRBD1 (6 bases). The V end lost 3 bases, the J end lost 2 bases, and 8 bases lay between the germline ends. Per the germline V gene, CDR1 is LGHDT and CDR2 is YNNKEL (reference sequence). There are 13 residues in the CDR3. The CDR3 region is CASSQGATYEQYF. The CDR3 DNA follows: TGTGCCAGCAGCCAGGGGGCGACCTACGAGCAGTACTTC.

The genes are TRBV6-4 and TRBJ1-1; D ambiguous. The V end was cut by 3 bases, the J end by 11 bases, with 16 bases between. The CDR3 has 13 residues. CDR1 is MRHNA, CDR2 SNTAGT, per germline. The CDR3 DNA reads as TGTGCCAGCAGTGATACTATGGGGTCTCGGGCTTTCTTT. This codes for CASSDTMGSRAFF.